The TCR beta chain described here comes from a study of memory CD4+ T cells and cytomegalovirus serostatus. Germline V gene sequence: CDR1 SQVTM, CDR2 ANQGSEA. The CDR3 length is 16 residues. The V end was cut by 4 bases, the J end by 3 bases, with 21 bases between. Single viable CD3+CD4+CD8-CD45RO+ cells were sorted as the memory CD4+ T cells. Measured with immunoSEQ multiplex PCR; TCRdb has only the in-frame clones, and not every one. The table lists tens of thousands of clones, about 80% of them singletons. This clonotype was obtained from an adult in good health and CMV-seronegative. Some clones in this sample may be carry-over from other donors' samples. Sequencing used memory CD4+ T cells from blood. This rearrangement joins TRBV29-1 to TRBJ1-2, with D hard to call. The CDR3: CSVADPLGSGHYGYTF. Written as DNA, the CDR3 is TGCAGCGTTGCGGACCCCTTGGGTAGCGGCCACTATGGCTACACCTTC.